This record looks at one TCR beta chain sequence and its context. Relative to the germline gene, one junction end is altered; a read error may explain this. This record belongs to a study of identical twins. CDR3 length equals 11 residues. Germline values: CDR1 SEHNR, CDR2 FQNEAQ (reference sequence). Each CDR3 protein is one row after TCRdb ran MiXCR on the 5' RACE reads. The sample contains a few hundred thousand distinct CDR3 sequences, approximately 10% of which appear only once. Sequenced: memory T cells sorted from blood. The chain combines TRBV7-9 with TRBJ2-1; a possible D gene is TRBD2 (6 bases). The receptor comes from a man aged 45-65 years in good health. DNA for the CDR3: TGTGCTAGCAGCCGGGACTTTTTCCAGTTCTTC. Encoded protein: CASSRDFFQFF.